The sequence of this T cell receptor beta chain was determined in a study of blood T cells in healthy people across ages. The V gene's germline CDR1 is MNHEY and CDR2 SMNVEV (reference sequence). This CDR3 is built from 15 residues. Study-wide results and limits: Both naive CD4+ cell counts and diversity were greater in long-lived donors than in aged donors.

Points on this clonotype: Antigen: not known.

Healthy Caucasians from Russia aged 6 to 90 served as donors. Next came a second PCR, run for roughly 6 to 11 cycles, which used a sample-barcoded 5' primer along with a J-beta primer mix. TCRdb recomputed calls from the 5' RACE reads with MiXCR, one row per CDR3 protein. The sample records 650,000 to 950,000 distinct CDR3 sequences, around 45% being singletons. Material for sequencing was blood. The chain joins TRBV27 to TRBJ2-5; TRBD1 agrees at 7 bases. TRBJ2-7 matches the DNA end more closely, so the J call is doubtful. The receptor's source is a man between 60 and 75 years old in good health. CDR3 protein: CASRMNRDSNYEQYF. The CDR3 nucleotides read TGTGCCAGCAGAATGAACCGGGACAGTAACTACGAGCAGTACTTC.